This is a list of T cell receptor beta chains from one sample in a study of shared clonotypes between healthy human individuals. The table came from immunoSEQ multiplex PCR; TCRdb's copy has only in-frame clones and leaves some out. The sample gives about 230,000 clones, approximately 65% of which show up once; approximately 12% is in the top ten. The specimen was memory CD4+ T cells sorted from blood. These TCRs come from a young man in good health. Both conserved end residues are part of each CDR3. The D gene is left open where the match is weak. For some rows the clone size is stated as once, few or many, or as a class when expanded; others skip it.

TRBV2	15	-	TRBJ2-1	-	TGTGCCAGCAGCCCCAGGGGAGAGGTCGACAATGAGCAGTTCTTC	CASSPRGEVDNEQFF
TRBV27	14	-	TRBJ2-3	-	TGTGCCAGCAGTTTAGCACGGTTCCCAGATACGCAGTATTTT	CASSLARFPDTQYF
TRBV7-8	16	-	TRBJ2-5	-	TGTGCCAGCAGCTTAGCGGGGGCAGGGGAACGGGAGACCCAGTACTTC	CASSLAGAGERETQYF
TRBV9	15	TRBD1	TRBJ2-5	once	TGTGCCAGCAGCGCCGGGACAGCGTACCAAGAGACCCAGTACTTC	CASSAGTAYQETQYF
TRBV6-1	14	-	TRBJ2-3	-	TGTGCCAGCAGTCCAAGCGGATCCACAGATACGCAGTATTTT	CASSPSGSTDTQYF
TRBV10-3	15	-	TRBJ2-1	-	TGTGCCATCAGTGAGATGACGATGGCCTACAATGAGCAGTTCTTC	CAISEMTMAYNEQFF
TRBV11-2	14	-	TRBJ2-7	many	TGTGCCAGCAGCATACGCCGGGGGCGGCACGAGCAGTACTTC	CASSIRRGRHEQYF
TRBV25-1	16	-	TRBJ1-3	-	TGTGCCAGCAGTGAATCATCAGGCCTCTCTGGAAACACCATATATTTT	CASSESSGLSGNTIYF
TRBV5-1	12	-	TRBJ2-7	many	TGCGCCAGCAGCCGGGAGTCCTACGAGCAGTACTTC	CASSRESYEQYF
TRBV29-1	13	-	TRBJ2-5	few	TGCAGCGTTGATACGGCAGGGCGAGAGACCCAGTACTTC	CSVDTAGRETQYF
TRBV18	16	TRBD2	TRBJ2-7	-	TGTGCCAGCTCACCGGCCGGGACTAGCGGGATCTACGAGCAGTACTTC	CASSPAGTSGIYEQYF
TRBV5-1	15	-	TRBJ2-1	-	TGCGCCAGCAGCGGAGATGTGGGCTCCTACAATGAGCAGTTCTTC	CASSGDVGSYNEQFF
TRBV6-5	16	-	TRBJ1-1	once	TGTGCCAGCAGTTACCGACAAAACTCCCCCAACACTGAAGCTTTCTTT	CASSYRQNSPNTEAFF
TRBV2	15	-	TRBJ2-3	many	TGTGCCAGCAGTGAGGCGGAACACCCCACAGATACGCAGTATTTT	CASSEAEHPTDTQYF
TRBV18	15	-	TRBJ2-4	-	TGTGCCAGCTCACCACCGGGGCCAGGGATGAACATTCAGTACTTC	CASSPPGPGMNIQYF
TRBV7-9	16	TRBD1	TRBJ2-7	-	TGTGCCAGCAGCTCAGTCCGGACAGGGGGATTCTACGAGCAGTACTTC	CASSSVRTGGFYEQYF
TRBV11-3	13	-	TRBJ2-3	-	TGTGCCAGCAGCTTGGTATCCTCTGATACGCAGTATTTT	CASSLVSSDTQYF
TRBV5-6	13	-	TRBJ2-2	medium-sized	TGTGCCAGCAGTGTTACGTTACCCGGGGAGCTGTTTTTT	CASSVTLPGELFF
TRBV18	12	-	TRBJ1-1	-	TGTGCCAGCTCACCGGTGTCAGGGATGACTTTCTTT	CASSPVSGMTFF
TRBV27	17	-	TRBJ2-6	many	TGTGCCAGCAGTTTATTTGGCGGGACGGCTGGGGCCAACGTCCTGACTTTC	CASSLFGGTAGANVLTF
TRBV28	15	-	TRBJ2-1	few	TGTGCCAGCAGCCGCCACGGCGGCGCAGGGAATGAGCAGTTCTTC	CASSRHGGAGNEQFF
TRBV2	15	-	TRBJ2-5	-	TGTGCCAGCACTGAGGGGGGAGTCGGTTGGGAGACCCAGTACTTC	CASTEGGVGWETQYF
TRBV7-9	14	-	TRBJ2-7	-	TGTGCCAGCAGCCGGGACTTAGTCCTCTACGAGCAGTACTTC	CASSRDLVLYEQYF
TRBV29-1	16	TRBD2	TRBJ2-5	-	TGCAGCGTTGAGGGGCTAGCGGGAGGGAGCGGGGAGACCCAGTACTTC	CSVEGLAGGSGETQYF
TRBV12-5	20	TRBD1	TRBJ2-1	once	TGTGCTAGTGGTTTGGTAGGAGGAGGGACAGGGGGATACTCCTACAATGAGCAGTTCTTC	CASGLVGGGTGGYSYNEQFF
TRBV10-3	16	-	TRBJ2-7	-	TGTGCCATTACCCGTTCACACCTTATTAGCTCCTACGAGCAGTACTTC	CAITRSHLISSYEQYF
TRBV7-2	16	TRBD2	TRBJ2-1	-	TGTGCCAGCCAGGTTAAGGTAACTAGCGGGAGAAATGAGCAGTTCTTC	CASQVKVTSGRNEQFF
TRBV5-1	17	TRBD2	TRBJ2-3	-	TGCGCCAGCAGCGGGGCGGGACTAGCGGACCCCGTAAATACGCAGTATTTT	CASSGAGLADPVNTQYF
TRBV2	16	-	TRBJ2-2	-	TGTGCCAGCAGTGATTGGGTTAGCGGGAACACCGGGGAGCTGTTTTTT	CASSDWVSGNTGELFF
TRBV27	15	-	TRBJ1-2	many	TGTGCCAGCAGTTCGACGACGAGGGCGGTCTATGGCTACACCTTC	CASSSTTRAVYGYTF
TRBV27	14	-	TRBJ1-2	few	TGTGCCAGCAGCTCGCAAAGAGCCGGCTATGGCTACACCTTC	CASSSQRAGYGYTF
TRBV6-6	14	-	TRBJ1-1	-	TGTGCCAGCAGCTCCAGGGGTAAGAACACTGAAGCTTTCTTT	CASSSRGKNTEAFF
TRBV6-6	16	TRBD1	TRBJ1-1	-	TGTGCCAGCAGTTTATCTCCCGGGACAGGGGCCACTGAAGCTTTCTTT	CASSLSPGTGATEAFF
TRBV7-9	15	TRBD1	TRBJ1-4	-	TGTGCCAGCAGCTTAGAAACAGGGGGCGGTGAAAAACTGTTTTTT	CASSLETGGGEKLFF
TRBV27	16	-	TRBJ1-4	once	TGTGCCAGCACCAGAACCGCGGGACACCGTAATGAAAAACTGTTTTTT	CASTRTAGHRNEKLFF
TRBV6-5	14	-	TRBJ1-5	-	TGTGCCAGCTTCCAGGACCTGATGAATCAGCCCCAGCATTTT	CASFQDLMNQPQHF
TRBV10-2	13	-	TRBJ1-2	few	TGCGCCAGCAGTGAGATCCAGGAGGGTGGCTACACCTTC	CASSEIQEGGYTF
TRBV7-9	13	-	TRBJ1-2	once	TGTGCCAGCAGCTTAGTAGTCCCGGGTGGCTACACCTTC	CASSLVVPGGYTF
TRBV5-1	14	-	TRBJ1-1	-	TGCGCCAGCAGCTTGGCATCCGAGAACACTGAAGCTTTCTTT	CASSLASENTEAFF
TRBV30	12	TRBD2	TRBJ2-3	-	TGTGCCGGGCGGGAGAATGCAGATACGCAGTATTTT	CAGRENADTQYF
TRBV2	12	-	TRBJ2-2	-	TGTGCCAGCAGTGAACAGGGCCGGGAGCTGTTTTTT	CASSEQGRELFF
TRBV7-9	12	-	TRBJ2-7	-	TGTGCCAGCAGCGTAACAGGGAAGCGGCAGTACTTC	CASSVTGKRQYF
TRBV10-2	10	-	TRBJ1-1	-	TGCGCCAGCAGCCAAGAAAAAGCTTTCTTT	CASSQEKAFF
TRBV5-5	14	-	TRBJ1-4	-	TGTGCCAGCAGCTTGGGAGGGGCGAATGAAAAACTGTTTTTT	CASSLGGANEKLFF
TRBV5-1	12	-	TRBJ2-1	-	TGTGCTAGCAGCTTGGGGCGGAATGAGCAGTTCTTC	CASSLGRNEQFF
TRBV29-1	16	-	TRBJ2-7	-	TGCAGCGTTGACGGACTCCAGGGTTACGGCTCCTACGAGCAGTACTTC	CSVDGLQGYGSYEQYF
TRBV28	15	-	TRBJ1-3	few	TGTGCCAGCAGTCTCCCAGAAGCCTCTGGAAACACCATATATTTT	CASSLPEASGNTIYF
TRBV29-1	15	TRBD2	TRBJ2-2	few	TGCAGCGTTCCGGGACTAGCGGGGGTCACCGGGGAGCTGTTTTTT	CSVPGLAGVTGELFF
TRBV19	15	-	TRBJ2-5	many	TGTGCCAGTAGCAGGGAGTCTGTGGGGTTGGAGACCCAGTACTTC	CASSRESVGLETQYF